Listed below are T cell receptor beta chains from one sample, sequenced in a study of blood T cells in healthy people across ages. TCRdb itself ran the 5' RACE reads through MiXCR, one entry per CDR3 protein. The table records fewer than 1,000,000 distinct CDR3 sequences, around 45% of them present only once. The sequenced sample consisted of blood. These receptors all come from a man in his fifties or sixties in good health. Each CDR3 is given with its conserved first and last residue. D genes are given only for firm matches. Rows give clone size only sometimes, using once, few, many, or a class for an expanded clone.

j_gene: TRBJ2-7
abundance: .
v_gene: TRBV20-1
d_gene: TRBD1
CDR3nt: TGCAGTGCTAGAAGGGGGACAGGGGGCTACGAGCAGTACTTC
CDR3aa: CSARRGTGGYEQYF

j_gene: TRBJ2-5
abundance: .
v_gene: TRBV28
d_gene: TRBD2
CDR3nt: TGTGCCACACTAGCGGGGAACCAAGAGACCCAGTACTTC
CDR3aa: CATLAGNQETQYF

j_gene: TRBJ2-7
abundance: many
v_gene: TRBV4-3
d_gene: .
CDR3nt: TGCGCCAGCAGCCAAGAGGTGCGGGGCGAGCAGTACTTC
CDR3aa: CASSQEVRGEQYF

j_gene: TRBJ2-7
abundance: few
v_gene: TRBV27
d_gene: .
CDR3nt: TGTGCCACTTTGGGAGCGTCCTACGAGCAGTACTTC
CDR3aa: CATLGASYEQYF

j_gene: TRBJ2-2
abundance: .
v_gene: TRBV10-3
d_gene: TRBD2
CDR3nt: TGTGCCATCTCCCATGGACTAGCGGGGCCCAGCACCGGGGAGCTGTTTTTT
CDR3aa: CAISHGLAGPSTGELFF

j_gene: TRBJ1-4
abundance: .
v_gene: TRBV11-2
d_gene: TRBD1
CDR3nt: TGTGCCAGCAGCTTAGCCACAGGGGGCGACGGTGAAAAACTGTTTTTT
CDR3aa: CASSLATGGDGEKLFF

j_gene: TRBJ2-3
abundance: .
v_gene: TRBV29-1
d_gene: TRBD2
CDR3nt: TGCAGCGTCGACGGGACTAGCTTCACAGATACGCGGTATTTT
CDR3aa: CSVDGTSFTDTRYF

j_gene: TRBJ2-5
abundance: .
v_gene: TRBV18
d_gene: .
CDR3nt: TGTGCCAGCTCACCACCAAGCGCAGGGGACTGTGAGACCCAGTACTTC
CDR3aa: CASSPPSAGDCETQYF

j_gene: TRBJ1-5
abundance: few
v_gene: TRBV9
d_gene: .
CDR3nt: TGTGCCAGCAGCCCCCGGGACAATAGCAATCAGCCCCAGCATTTT
CDR3aa: CASSPRDNSNQPQHF

j_gene: TRBJ2-1
abundance: .
v_gene: TRBV30
d_gene: .
CDR3nt: TGTGCCTGGAGTCCCTCGGGAAACTACAATGAGCAGTTCTTC
CDR3aa: CAWSPSGNYNEQFF

j_gene: TRBJ1-2
abundance: many
v_gene: TRBV20-1
d_gene: .
CDR3nt: TGCAGTGCTAGCGGGGGTGCGGCCTATGGCTACACCTTC
CDR3aa: CSASGGAAYGYTF

j_gene: TRBJ1-2
abundance: .
v_gene: TRBV20-1
d_gene: .
CDR3nt: TGCAGTGCTCGAACCGGGGGGACGAATGGCTACACCTTC
CDR3aa: CSARTGGTNGYTF

j_gene: TRBJ2-7
abundance: few
v_gene: TRBV6-2/TRBV6-3
d_gene: .
CDR3nt: TGTGCCAGCAGTTCGAGGATCAGGGCGTCCTACGAGCAGTACTTC
CDR3aa: CASSSRIRASYEQYF

j_gene: TRBJ2-7
abundance: .
v_gene: TRBV7-2
d_gene: .
CDR3nt: TGTGCCAGCAGCCCAGCGCCCCCGGGGAATACCTACAATGAGCAGTACTTC
CDR3aa: CASSPAPPGNTYNEQYF

j_gene: TRBJ2-3
abundance: .
v_gene: TRBV4-3
d_gene: TRBD1
CDR3nt: TGCGCCAGCAGCCACGTCCTGACCGGGACAGGGGGCGTCCATACGCAGTATTTT
CDR3aa: CASSHVLTGTGGVHTQYF

j_gene: TRBJ2-3
abundance: once
v_gene: TRBV5-1
d_gene: .
CDR3nt: TGCGCCAGCAGCCAAGAGCGGGTTGGTACAGATACGCAGTATTTT
CDR3aa: CASSQERVGTDTQYF

j_gene: TRBJ1-4
abundance: .
v_gene: TRBV29-1
d_gene: .
CDR3nt: TGCAGCGTTGACGTCCCAGGGATCGAAAAACTGTTTTTT
CDR3aa: CSVDVPGIEKLFF

j_gene: TRBJ2-5
abundance: .
v_gene: TRBV11-2
d_gene: TRBD2
CDR3nt: TGTGCCAGCAGCCTGGGGTCTAAGGCTAGCGGGGGGACAGAGACCCAGTACTTC
CDR3aa: CASSLGSKASGGTETQYF

j_gene: TRBJ2-5
abundance: .
v_gene: TRBV5-1
d_gene: .
CDR3nt: TGCGCCAGCAGGATGGGGAGTTCCCCAGAGACCCAGTACTTC
CDR3aa: CASRMGSSPETQYF

j_gene: TRBJ2-7
abundance: few
v_gene: TRBV7-9
d_gene: .
CDR3nt: TGTGCCAGCAGCTTAGGGCAGTCTAACGAGCAGTACTTC
CDR3aa: CASSLGQSNEQYF

j_gene: TRBJ2-7
abundance: .
v_gene: TRBV20-1
d_gene: .
CDR3nt: TGCAGTGCTAGCCCCACTGTGAGGCACGAGCAGTACTTC
CDR3aa: CSASPTVRHEQYF

j_gene: TRBJ2-3
abundance: .
v_gene: TRBV4-3
d_gene: .
CDR3nt: TGCGCCAGCAGCCAAGATAGACAGTTTACAGATACGCAGTATTTT
CDR3aa: CASSQDRQFTDTQYF

j_gene: TRBJ2-4
abundance: .
v_gene: TRBV20-1
d_gene: .
CDR3nt: TGCAGTGCTAGTGTTCGGTCCAAAAACATTCAGTACTTC
CDR3aa: CSASVRSKNIQYF

j_gene: TRBJ1-1
abundance: .
v_gene: TRBV15
d_gene: TRBD1
CDR3nt: TGTGCCACCAGCAGTCCGGGACAGGGGAGGAAAGCTTTCTTT
CDR3aa: CATSSPGQGRKAFF

j_gene: TRBJ2-7
abundance: .
v_gene: TRBV7-2
d_gene: TRBD1
CDR3nt: TGTGCCAGCAGCTTAGCGCTATGGGACAGGTCTTCCTACGAGCAGTACTTC
CDR3aa: CASSLALWDRSSYEQYF

j_gene: TRBJ2-7
abundance: .
v_gene: TRBV20-1
d_gene: TRBD2
CDR3nt: TGCAGTGCTAGCGGGCTTGGGGGGGATATTTACGAGCAGTACTTC
CDR3aa: CSASGLGGDIYEQYF

j_gene: TRBJ2-5
abundance: few
v_gene: TRBV14
d_gene: .
CDR3nt: TGTGCCAGCAGCCAGGCTCAGGCCCAGTACTTC
CDR3aa: CASSQAQAQYF

j_gene: TRBJ2-5
abundance: few
v_gene: TRBV5-1
d_gene: .
CDR3nt: TGCGCCAGCGCCCTTGACAGTCATGAGACCCAGTACTTC
CDR3aa: CASALDSHETQYF

j_gene: TRBJ1-6
abundance: .
v_gene: TRBV11-2
d_gene: TRBD1
CDR3nt: TGTGCCAGCAGCTTAACCACCACAGCCGGGACAGAGAGCTCCTATAATTCACCCCTCCACTTT
CDR3aa: CASSLTTTAGTESSYNSPLHF

j_gene: TRBJ1-2
abundance: many
v_gene: TRBV7-9
d_gene: .
CDR3nt: TGTGCCAGCAGCTTAAACGAAAACTATGGCTACACCTTC
CDR3aa: CASSLNENYGYTF

j_gene: TRBJ2-7
abundance: .
v_gene: TRBV7-8
d_gene: TRBD1
CDR3nt: TGTGCCAGCAGCACGAATTCTATGGACAGGGCCTACTACGAGCAGTACTTC
CDR3aa: CASSTNSMDRAYYEQYF

j_gene: TRBJ2-7
abundance: .
v_gene: TRBV7-2
d_gene: .
CDR3nt: TGTGCCAGCAGCTTACCGGACCGTCGCTTCGAGGGGTACGAGCAGTACTTC
CDR3aa: CASSLPDRRFEGYEQYF

j_gene: TRBJ2-5
abundance: few
v_gene: TRBV5-1
d_gene: .
CDR3nt: TGCGCCAGCAGCTTGAATACCGGACAGAGCGAGACCCAGTACTTC
CDR3aa: CASSLNTGQSETQYF

j_gene: TRBJ2-7
abundance: few
v_gene: TRBV7-9
d_gene: TRBD1
CDR3nt: TGTGCCAGCAGCTCGAGTAGGGAGACAGGGCCCGGCTACGAGCAGTACTTC
CDR3aa: CASSSSRETGPGYEQYF

j_gene: TRBJ1-2
abundance: many
v_gene: TRBV4-3
d_gene: .
CDR3nt: TGCGCCAGCAGCCAAGTAGGGGGTGGCTATGGCTACACCTTC
CDR3aa: CASSQVGGGYGYTF

j_gene: TRBJ1-5
abundance: few
v_gene: TRBV6-5
d_gene: .
CDR3nt: TGTGCCAGCAGTTTGACCTGGGATAGCAATCAGCCCCAGCATTTT
CDR3aa: CASSLTWDSNQPQHF

j_gene: TRBJ2-3
abundance: .
v_gene: TRBV20-1
d_gene: TRBD2
CDR3nt: TGCAGTGCTAGCACTAGCGGGCTAAGAACAGATACGCAGTATTTT
CDR3aa: CSASTSGLRTDTQYF

j_gene: TRBJ1-2
abundance: .
v_gene: TRBV18
d_gene: TRBD1
CDR3nt: TGTGCCAGCTCATTCACCGGGACAGGGGGTGACTATGGCTACACCTTC
CDR3aa: CASSFTGTGGDYGYTF

j_gene: TRBJ2-6
abundance: .
v_gene: TRBV2
d_gene: TRBD2
CDR3nt: TGTGCCGGCTACGGGGGGGCCCTCATTGGGGCCAACGTCCTGACTTTC
CDR3aa: CAGYGGALIGANVLTF

j_gene: TRBJ2-5
abundance: .
v_gene: TRBV4-3
d_gene: TRBD2
CDR3nt: TGCGCCAGCAGCCAAGATCGGGGGGAGACCCCGTACTTC
CDR3aa: CASSQDRGETPYF

j_gene: TRBJ2-7
abundance: .
v_gene: TRBV5-1
d_gene: TRBD1
CDR3nt: TGCGCCAGCAGCTCCGAGCCGGGACAGACCTACGAGCAGTACTTC
CDR3aa: CASSSEPGQTYEQYF

j_gene: TRBJ2-3
abundance: .
v_gene: TRBV5-1
d_gene: .
CDR3nt: TGCGCCAGCAGCTTGAATGGTCGGGTTGTGAGGACAGATACGCAGTATTTT
CDR3aa: CASSLNGRVVRTDTQYF

j_gene: TRBJ2-5
abundance: .
v_gene: TRBV6-2/TRBV6-3
d_gene: .
CDR3nt: TGTGCCAGCAGTTACTCGAAGGTTGTCAATGAGCAGTACTTC
CDR3aa: CASSYSKVVNEQYF

j_gene: TRBJ2-1
abundance: .
v_gene: TRBV5-1
d_gene: .
CDR3nt: TGCGCCAGCAGCTTGTTCTCCCCCAATGAGCAGTTCTTC
CDR3aa: CASSLFSPNEQFF

j_gene: TRBJ2-5
abundance: .
v_gene: TRBV7-6
d_gene: .
CDR3nt: TGTGCCAGCAGCTCAACCGCCGAGGTTTGGGCCGGGTGGGCCCAGTACTTC
CDR3aa: CASSSTAEVWAGWAQYF

j_gene: TRBJ2-7
abundance: .
v_gene: TRBV28
d_gene: TRBD2
CDR3nt: TGTGCCAGCAGTTCGGATAGCGGGGGGGTTTACGAGCAGTACTTC
CDR3aa: CASSSDSGGVYEQYF

j_gene: TRBJ1-1
abundance: few
v_gene: TRBV20-1
d_gene: .
CDR3nt: TGCAGTGGGTCGGGCAGGTCAAACACTGAAGCTTTCTTT
CDR3aa: CSGSGRSNTEAFF

j_gene: TRBJ2-7
abundance: .
v_gene: TRBV5-5
d_gene: .
CDR3nt: TGTGCCAGCAGCTTGGCATACAGCTCCTACGAGCAGTACTTC
CDR3aa: CASSLAYSSYEQYF

j_gene: TRBJ2-1
abundance: .
v_gene: TRBV10-3
d_gene: .
CDR3nt: TGTGCCACAGCCTGGACTTCTTACAATGAGCAGTTCTTC
CDR3aa: CATAWTSYNEQFF

j_gene: TRBJ1-1
abundance: .
v_gene: TRBV10-3
d_gene: .
CDR3nt: TGTGCCATCAGATCCGACCCCCGGGGCACTGAAGCTTTCTTT
CDR3aa: CAIRSDPRGTEAFF

j_gene: TRBJ2-1
abundance: .
v_gene: TRBV11-2
d_gene: .
CDR3nt: TGTGCCAGCAGCTTTGTGGAGGGCCATGAGCAGTTCTTC
CDR3aa: CASSFVEGHEQFF

j_gene: TRBJ2-5
abundance: .
v_gene: TRBV5-1
d_gene: TRBD1
CDR3nt: TGCGCCAGCACCCCAGATCGTCCGGGACAGTTTTTCGAGACCCAGTACTTC
CDR3aa: CASTPDRPGQFFETQYF

j_gene: TRBJ2-7
abundance: .
v_gene: TRBV6-2/TRBV6-3
d_gene: .
CDR3nt: TGTGCCAGCAGTTCCTTCGGACAGAGCTCCTACGAGCAGTACTTC
CDR3aa: CASSSFGQSSYEQYF

j_gene: TRBJ2-6
abundance: .
v_gene: TRBV6-2/TRBV6-3
d_gene: TRBD1
CDR3nt: TGTGCCAGCAGTATCGAGAGGGGACAGCTCATCTCTGGGGCCAACGTCCTGACTTTC
CDR3aa: CASSIERGQLISGANVLTF